Listed below are T cell receptor beta chains from one sample, sequenced in a study of T-cell reconstitution after alpha-beta-depleted transplantation in children. MiXCR, run by TCRdb on the PCR reads, gives a single entry per CDR3 protein. This table holds over 200,000 distinct CDR3 sequences, roughly a tenth found once. This material consisted of PBMCs, taken before TCRalphabeta/CD19-depleted stem cell transplant. The receptor source for this set is a child under two years old with acute myeloid leukemia, due to receive a stem cell transplant. CDR3s include the opening cysteine and the closing phenylalanine or tryptophan. The D gene is left open where the match is weak. Clone size is not always given. Where it is, it says once, few, many or a class for expanded clones.

clone_size	v_call	d_call	j_call	cdr3_nt	cdr3_aa
few	TRBV12-5	TRBD1	TRBJ2-2	TGTGCTAGTGGTTTCCCAGGGGGCCCGAACACCGGGGAGCTGTTTTTT	CASGFPGGPNTGELFF
NA	TRBV5-1	TRBD1	TRBJ2-3	TGCGCCAGCAGCTTTCGGACAGGGTCCACAGATACGCAGTATTTT	CASSFRTGSTDTQYF
many	TRBV29-1	NA	TRBJ1-1	TGCAGCGTTCAATATCAGGGTAGGCGCGAGAACACTGAAGCTTTCTTT	CSVQYQGRRENTEAFF
many	TRBV10-3	TRBD1	TRBJ2-7	TGTGCCATCAGGGGGGACAGCGCCTACGAGCAGTACTTC	CAIRGDSAYEQYF
many	TRBV3-1	NA	TRBJ2-7	TGTGCCAGCAGCCAAGCGGGGTTGGCCTACGAGCAGTACTTC	CASSQAGLAYEQYF
many	TRBV5-1	NA	TRBJ1-2	TGCGCCAGCACCCGTAACCATGACGGCTCTAACTATGGCTACACCTTC	CASTRNHDGSNYGYTF
many	TRBV7-2	NA	TRBJ2-2	TGTGCCAGCAGCTTAGTTAGGACCTACACCGGGGAGCTGTTTTTT	CASSLVRTYTGELFF
many	TRBV5-5	NA	TRBJ2-7	TGTGCCAGCAGCTTGACGACAGACTCCTACGAGCAGTACTTC	CASSLTTDSYEQYF
many	TRBV20-1	NA	TRBJ1-4	TGCAGTGCTAGGTTCCCAGGTGCAACTAATGAAAAACTGTTTTTT	CSARFPGATNEKLFF
many	TRBV7-8	TRBD2	TRBJ2-1	TGTGCCAGCAGCGTTTCTATTCCTAGCGGGAGTTTGGACAATGAGCAGTTCTTC	CASSVSIPSGSLDNEQFF
many	TRBV29-1	NA	TRBJ1-1	TGCAGCGTTGAGGACAACAGGAACACTGAAGCTTTCTTT	CSVEDNRNTEAFF
many	TRBV12-3/TRBV12-4	NA	TRBJ2-7	TGTGCCAGCAGTTTCGACTACGAGCAGTACTTC	CASSFDYEQYF
many	TRBV20-1	NA	TRBJ2-3	TGCAGTGCTAGAGCCCAGAGTCGGGGAGGACCGCAGTATTTT	CSARAQSRGGPQYF
many	TRBV29-1	TRBD2	TRBJ2-3	TGCAGCGTTTATAGCGGGAGGGGAAGCACAGATACGCAGTATTTT	CSVYSGRGSTDTQYF
many	TRBV5-1	NA	TRBJ2-1	TGCGCCAGCAGCTCCTCCCAGGTGGGGGCCTACAATGAGCAGTTCTTC	CASSSSQVGAYNEQFF
many	TRBV20-1	NA	TRBJ1-1	TGCAGTGCTACCCAGGGCGGGCCTGAAGCTTTCTTT	CSATQGGPEAFF
many	TRBV28	NA	TRBJ2-7	TGTGCCAGCAGTTTATCCTCAAGGGCCAAGGGAGAGCAGTACTTC	CASSLSSRAKGEQYF
many	TRBV20-1	NA	TRBJ2-7	TGCAGTGCTAGAGTGCACGGACAGCGTCCCTACGAGCAGTACTTC	CSARVHGQRPYEQYF
few	TRBV4-2	NA	TRBJ2-4	TGTGCCAGCGGCCCCCGGGGTCTCCGACGGAACATTCAGTACTTC	CASGPRGLRRNIQYF
many	TRBV5-1	TRBD2	TRBJ2-3	TGCGCCAGCAGCTTGATCCTAGCGGGAGGGCCAGATACGCAGTATTTT	CASSLILAGGPDTQYF
many	TRBV7-8	TRBD1	TRBJ2-7	TGTGCCACGGATGACAGGGAGTCGGCGCAGTACTTC	CATDDRESAQYF
many	TRBV20-1	NA	TRBJ1-5	TGCAGTGCTAGGTCACAGGGCAATCAGCCCCAGCATTTT	CSARSQGNQPQHF
few	TRBV12-3/TRBV12-4	NA	TRBJ2-7	TGTGCCAGCAGTTTCTTGGCAGCTTCCTACGAGCAGTACTTC	CASSFLAASYEQYF
NA	TRBV7-3	TRBD1	TRBJ1-1	TGTGCCAGCAGACCTCGACAGGGCCACACTGAAGCTTTCTTT	CASRPRQGHTEAFF
many	TRBV4-1	TRBD1	TRBJ2-4	TGCGCCAGCAGCCGCACACCACAGGGGGTCAAAAACATTCAGTACTTC	CASSRTPQGVKNIQYF
many	TRBV20-1	NA	TRBJ1-1	TGCAGTGCTAGAGATCACTCTTTCTTT	CSARDHSFF
NA	TRBV28	TRBD1	TRBJ2-7	TGTGCCAGCGGTCCCTCCGGGACAGGCGTCTACGAGCAGTACTTC	CASGPSGTGVYEQYF
NA	TRBV19	NA	TRBJ2-1	TGTGCCACCAATCAGGGGTACAATGAGCAGTTCTTC	CATNQGYNEQFF
NA	TRBV19	NA	TRBJ2-2	TGTGCCAGTAGTATAACTCCCGCGAACACCGGGGAGCTGTTTTTT	CASSITPANTGELFF